This T cell receptor (beta chain) is from a study of T cell repertoires in cytomegalovirus infection. Germline assignment: CDR1 KGHDR and CDR2 SFDVKD. Losses at the gene ends were 4 bases for V and 7 bases for J; bases not matched to a gene: 18. The CDR3 has 18 amino acids. Many counts were recorded for this clonotype. The antigen is undetermined. TCRdb reprocessed the reads with MiXCR, giving one entry per CDR3 protein. The table records roughly 150,000 distinct CDR3 sequences, over 25% of them present only once. The chain uses TRBV24-1 and TRBJ2-1; TRBD2 matches 7 bases. This clonotype originated in a human donor in good health (CMV status not recorded). Some clones in this sample may be carry-over from other donors' samples. The sample in question was CD8+ T cells from cultured PBMCs, obtained from culture after CMV antigen stimulation. CDR3 region: CATSDSEYSGTTMNEQFF. The DNA for the CDR3 is TGTGCCACCAGTGACTCCGAATATTCCGGGACTACTATGAATGAGCAGTTCTTC.